The rows below give T cell receptor beta chains drawn from one sample of a study of control samples from healthy donors and cancer patients. Profiling relied on immunoSEQ multiplex PCR, and the TCRdb table lists in-frame clones only, not all of them. This sample has around 89,000 clones, with around 80% found just once. The sequenced material came from blood. These receptors were taken from a woman aged 55-70 years in good health. Each CDR3 is given with its conserved first and last residue. Fields, in order: CDR3 length, J gene, D gene, V gene, clone size, CDR3 protein, CDR3 DNA. D genes are given only for firm matches. Some rows mark clone size as missing; the rest say once, few, many or name a class of expanded clone.

14,TRBJ2-2,.,TRBV28,.,CASSPLGTGGELFF,TGTGCCAGCAGTCCACTAGGTACCGGTGGGGAGCTGTTTTTT
12,TRBJ2-1,.,TRBV5-1,.,CASSFDYNEQFF,TGCGCCAGCAGCTTCGACTACAATGAGCAGTTCTTC
15,TRBJ2-7,TRBD1,TRBV5-5,.,CASSVSRDRFYEQYF,TGTGCCAGCAGCGTATCCCGGGACAGGTTTTACGAGCAGTACTTC
15,TRBJ2-2,.,TRBV5-1,.,CASSLITGPTGELFF,TGCGCCAGCAGCTTGATAACAGGTCCCACCGGGGAGCTGTTTTTT
13,TRBJ1-3,.,TRBV7-8,.,CASYVDAGNTIYF,TGTGCCAGCTACGTGGATGCGGGAAACACCATATATTTT
14,TRBJ2-3,.,TRBV3-1/TRBV3-2,.,CASSFGGTGGTQYF,TGTGCCAGCAGCTTTGGCGGGACCGGGGGTACGCAGTATTTT
15,TRBJ2-7,TRBD2,TRBV4-1,.,CASSQDFASGYEQYF,TGCGCCAGCAGCCAAGATTTCGCTAGCGGCTACGAGCAGTACTTC
16,TRBJ1-5,.,TRBV5-8,.,CASSLGFTGLREPQHF,TGTGCCAGCAGCTTGGGTTTCACAGGCCTAAGGGAGCCCCAGCATTTT
15,TRBJ1-3,.,TRBV6-2/TRBV6-3,.,CASSYSKHSGNTIYF,TGTGCCAGCAGTTACTCGAAACACTCTGGAAACACCATATATTTT
19,TRBJ2-2,TRBD2,TRBV11-2,.,CASSLAPPSGRANTGELFF,TGTGCCAGCAGCTTAGCTCCCCCTAGCGGGAGGGCCAACACCGGGGAGCTGTTTTTT
14,TRBJ1-2,TRBD1,TRBV29-1,few,CSVVLTGGKGGYTF,TGCAGCGTTGTCTTGACAGGGGGCAAGGGTGGCTACACCTTC
16,TRBJ1-2,.,TRBV11-3,.,CASSFTAGLNNYGYTF,TGTGCCAGCAGCTTTACGGCGGGACTCAATAACTATGGCTACACCTTC
15,TRBJ1-3,.,TRBV9,few,CASSPQALSGNTIYF,TGTGCCAGCAGCCCCCAAGCTTTGTCTGGAAACACCATATATTTT
14,TRBJ2-7,TRBD2,TRBV5-1,.,CASSLSSGTNEQYF,TGCGCCAGCAGCTTGTCTAGCGGGACCAACGAGCAGTACTTC
13,TRBJ2-1,.,TRBV6-2/TRBV6-3,.,CASSYNDGNEQFF,TGTGCCAGCAGTTACAACGATGGGAATGAGCAGTTCTTC
13,TRBJ2-7,.,TRBV12-3/TRBV12-4,.,CASSLNVGYEQYF,TGTGCCAGCAGTTTAAATGTCGGCTACGAGCAGTACTTC
15,TRBJ1-1,TRBD1,TRBV6-5,.,CASNDRGRGYTEAFF,TGTGCCAGCAACGACAGGGGGCGAGGGTACACTGAAGCTTTCTTT
14,TRBJ2-3,TRBD1,TRBV6-6,.,CASRRDRSTDTQYF,TGTGCCAGCAGGAGGGACAGGTCCACAGATACGCAGTATTTT
15,TRBJ1-4,.,TRBV3-1/TRBV3-2,.,CASSLGDRTHEKLFF,TGTGCCAGCAGCCTGGGTGATAGGACCCATGAAAAACTGTTTTTT
15,TRBJ1-3,.,TRBV6-5,.,CASTDDSAGGNTIYF,TGTGCCAGCACCGACGATTCGGCGGGTGGAAACACCATATATTTT
19,TRBJ1-5,.,TRBV19,.,CASSITAGDPREFSQPQHF,TGTGCCAGTAGTATAACCGCAGGGGATCCCCGAGAATTCAGCCAGCCCCAGCATTTT
15,TRBJ1-1,TRBD1,TRBV18,.,CASSPGQGPNTEAFF,TGTGCCAGCTCACCAGGACAGGGGCCGAACACTGAAGCTTTCTTT
13,TRBJ1-6,.,TRBV12-3/TRBV12-4,.,CASSSGTGSPLHF,TGTGCCAGCAGTTCAGGGACGGGTTCACCCCTCCACTTT
14,TRBJ1-3,TRBD1,TRBV2,few,CASSEQGAGNTIYF,TGTGCCAGCAGTGAACAGGGGGCCGGAAACACCATATATTTT